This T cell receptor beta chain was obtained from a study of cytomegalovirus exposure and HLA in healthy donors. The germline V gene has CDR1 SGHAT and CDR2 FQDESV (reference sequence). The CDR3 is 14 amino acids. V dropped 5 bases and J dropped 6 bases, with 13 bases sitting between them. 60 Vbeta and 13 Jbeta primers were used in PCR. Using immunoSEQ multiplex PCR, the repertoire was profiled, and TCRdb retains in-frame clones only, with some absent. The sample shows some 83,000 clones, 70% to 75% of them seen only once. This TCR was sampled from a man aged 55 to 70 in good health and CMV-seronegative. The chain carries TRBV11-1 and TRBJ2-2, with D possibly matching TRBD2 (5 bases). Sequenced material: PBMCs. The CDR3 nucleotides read TGTGCCAGCAGCACCAGGACGGGGTCCGGGGAGCTGTTTTTT. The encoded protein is CASSTRTGSGELFF.